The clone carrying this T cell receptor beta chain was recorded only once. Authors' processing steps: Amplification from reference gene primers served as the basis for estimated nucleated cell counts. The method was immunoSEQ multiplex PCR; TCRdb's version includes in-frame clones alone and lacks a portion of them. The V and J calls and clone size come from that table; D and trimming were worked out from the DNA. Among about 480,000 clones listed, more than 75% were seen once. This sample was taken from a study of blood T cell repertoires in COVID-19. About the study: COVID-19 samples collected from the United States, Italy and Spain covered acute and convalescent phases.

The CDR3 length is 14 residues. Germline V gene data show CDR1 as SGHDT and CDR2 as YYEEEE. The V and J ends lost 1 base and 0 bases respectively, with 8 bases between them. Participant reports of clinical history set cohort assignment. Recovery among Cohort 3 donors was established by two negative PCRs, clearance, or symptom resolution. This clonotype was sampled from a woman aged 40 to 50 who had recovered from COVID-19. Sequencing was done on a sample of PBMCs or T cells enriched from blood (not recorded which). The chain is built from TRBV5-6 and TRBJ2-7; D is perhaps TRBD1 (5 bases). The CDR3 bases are TGTGCCAGCAGCTTGATACAGGTCTCCTACGAGCAGTACTTC. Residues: CASSLIQVSYEQYF.